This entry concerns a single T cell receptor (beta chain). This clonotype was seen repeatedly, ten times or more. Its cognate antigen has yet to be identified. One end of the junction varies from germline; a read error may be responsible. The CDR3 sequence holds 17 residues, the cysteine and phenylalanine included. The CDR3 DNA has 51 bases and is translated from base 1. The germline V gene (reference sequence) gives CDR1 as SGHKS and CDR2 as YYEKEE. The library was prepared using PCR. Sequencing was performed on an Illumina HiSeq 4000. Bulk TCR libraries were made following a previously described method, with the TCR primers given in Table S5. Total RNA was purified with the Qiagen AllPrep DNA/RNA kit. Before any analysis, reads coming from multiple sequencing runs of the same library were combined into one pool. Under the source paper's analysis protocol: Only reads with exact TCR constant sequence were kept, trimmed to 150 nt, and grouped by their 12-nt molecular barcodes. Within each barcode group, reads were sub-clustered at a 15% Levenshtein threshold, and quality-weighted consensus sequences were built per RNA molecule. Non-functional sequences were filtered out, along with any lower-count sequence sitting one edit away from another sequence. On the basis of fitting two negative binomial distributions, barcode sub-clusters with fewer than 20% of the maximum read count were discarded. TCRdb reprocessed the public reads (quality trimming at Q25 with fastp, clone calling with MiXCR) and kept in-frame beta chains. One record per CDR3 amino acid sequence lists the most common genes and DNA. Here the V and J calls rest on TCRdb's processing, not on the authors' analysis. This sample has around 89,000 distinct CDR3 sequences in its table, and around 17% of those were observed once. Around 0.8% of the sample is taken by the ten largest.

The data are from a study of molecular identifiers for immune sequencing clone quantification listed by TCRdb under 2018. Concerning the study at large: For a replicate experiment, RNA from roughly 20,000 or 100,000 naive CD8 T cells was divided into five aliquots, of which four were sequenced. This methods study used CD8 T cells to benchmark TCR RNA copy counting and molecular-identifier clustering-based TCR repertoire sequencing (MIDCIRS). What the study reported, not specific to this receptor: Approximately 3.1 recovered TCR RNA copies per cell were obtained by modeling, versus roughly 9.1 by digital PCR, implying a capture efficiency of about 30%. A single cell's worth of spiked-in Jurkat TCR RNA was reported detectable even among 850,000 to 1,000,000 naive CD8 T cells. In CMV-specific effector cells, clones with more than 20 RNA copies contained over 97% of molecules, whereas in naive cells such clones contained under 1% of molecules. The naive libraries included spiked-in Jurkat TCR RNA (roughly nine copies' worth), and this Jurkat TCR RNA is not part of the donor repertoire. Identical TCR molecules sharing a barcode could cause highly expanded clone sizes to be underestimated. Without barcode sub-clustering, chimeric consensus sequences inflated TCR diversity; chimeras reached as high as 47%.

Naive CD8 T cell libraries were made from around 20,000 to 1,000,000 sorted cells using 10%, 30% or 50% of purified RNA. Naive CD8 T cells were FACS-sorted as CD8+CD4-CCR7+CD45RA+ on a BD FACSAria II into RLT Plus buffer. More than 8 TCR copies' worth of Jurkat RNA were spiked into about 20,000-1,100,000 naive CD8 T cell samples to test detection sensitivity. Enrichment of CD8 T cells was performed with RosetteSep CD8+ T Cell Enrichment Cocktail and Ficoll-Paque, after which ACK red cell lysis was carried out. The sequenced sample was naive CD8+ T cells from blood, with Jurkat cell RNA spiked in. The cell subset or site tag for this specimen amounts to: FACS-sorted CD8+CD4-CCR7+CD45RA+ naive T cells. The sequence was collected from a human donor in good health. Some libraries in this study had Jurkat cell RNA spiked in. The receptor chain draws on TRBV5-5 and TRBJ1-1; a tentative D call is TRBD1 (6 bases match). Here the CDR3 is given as CASRLDAIPKGDTEAFF. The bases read TGTGCCAGCAGGTTGGACGCCATCCCGAAGGGGGACACTGAAGCTTTCTTT.